The clone carrying this T cell receptor (beta chain) showed up just a few times. The target antigen is unknown. The data originate from a study of T-cell memory formation after mild COVID-19. Broader study findings: Pre-infection memory carried some responding clones, suggesting that cross-reactive memory joined. There was no confirmation that second-wave clones peaking on day 37 were SARS-CoV-2 specific.

Using its own MiXCR run on the 5' RACE reads, TCRdb lists one record per CDR3 protein. The sample shows about 250,000 distinct CDR3 sequences, 15% of them seen only once. The CDR3 is 12 amino acids. V was pared by 7 bases and J by 1 base, with 3 bases of the junction left unmatched. CDR1 SQVTM and CDR2 ANQGSEA come from the germline V gene. V and J are TRBV29-1 and TRBJ2-7, with 8 bases that match TRBD1. The TCR was taken from an adult woman who had mild COVID-19 (a few samples of this study predate the infection). Cell type and time point are not known. Sequencing used PBMCs or a T cell subset sorted from them (not recorded which). The CDR3 region is CSATGESYEQYF. In DNA form, the CDR3 reads TGCAGCGCGACAGGGGAATCCTACGAGCAGTACTTC.